These 15 T cell receptor beta chains were all obtained from the same sample, sequenced in a study of blood T cell repertoires in COVID-19 (dated by TCRdb to 2020 to 2021). Receptor amplification or capture employed the immunoSEQ multiplex PCR assay. Sourced from immuneACCESS, this table was stored by TCRdb with only in-frame sequences that have V and J called. A share of the clones is absent; for the studies checked, an unresolved V gene accounts for under half, and the remainder has no known explanation. The sample profile shows 250,000 to 350,000 clones; around 88% of them were found once. Of the sample, around 0.84% is held by the ten largest clones. The sequenced sample consisted of peripheral blood. These TCRs come from a man under 40 with acute or convalescent COVID-19.

This clone appeared once. The chain uses TRBV7-2 and TRBJ2-1, with 10 bases fitting TRBD1. The CDR3 extends over 17 amino acids. The J segment lost 4 bases and the V segment lost 4 bases, leaving 10 bases of the junction unmatched. Germline-derived CDR1 and CDR2 are SGHTA and FQGNSA. CDR3 loop: CASSSHPTGGGYNEQFF. As DNA, the CDR3 is TGTGCCAGCAGCTCACACCCGACAGGGGGCGGGTACAATGAGCAGTTCTTC.

The chain is built from TRBV5-5 and TRBJ1-2; D unresolved. V was clipped by 3 bases and J by 2 bases, with 11 bases between them. This CDR3 has 14 amino acids. Per the germline V gene, CDR1 is SGHKS and CDR2 is YYEKEE (reference sequence). The CDR3 coding sequence is TGTGCCAGCAGCTCCATCACAAACAACTATGGCTACACCTTC. Translated, it gives CASSSITNNYGYTF.

The rearrangement joins TRBV9 to TRBJ1-4, with 7 nucleotides matching TRBD1. Germline CDR1 SGDLS, CDR2 YYNGEE. The CDR3 is 14 residues long. The J segment lost 5 bases and the V segment lost 0 bases, leaving 1 base of the junction unmatched. CDR3 DNA sequence: TGTGCCAGCAGCGTAGCACAGGGGAATGAAAAACTGTTTTTT. This translates into CASSVAQGNEKLFF.

The chain's CDR3 is CASNPGGSSGANVLTF. The CDR3 DNA follows: TGTGCCAGCAACCCGGGGGGAAGCTCTGGGGCCAACGTCCTGACTTTC. The chain is built from TRBV7-3 and TRBJ2-6; 7 bases are a match to TRBD2. This CDR3 has 16 amino acids. Germline V gene sequence: CDR1 SGHTA, CDR2 FQGTGA. Trimming at V came to 7 bases and at J to 0 bases, leaving 6 bases not matched to a gene.

This rearrangement joins TRBV7-9 to TRBJ2-5; TRBD2 is a possible D gene (7 bases). The V gene lost 4 bases and the J gene lost 2 bases, with 14 bases spanning the gap. The germline V gene has CDR1 SEHNR and CDR2 FQNEAQ (reference sequence). This CDR3 comprises 15 residues. CDR3 DNA sequence: TGTGCCAGCAGCTGGGGGGGACATATTCAAGAGACCCAGTACTTC. Its protein product is CASSWGGHIQETQYF.

V and J are TRBV19 and TRBJ2-3; D perhaps matches TRBD2 (7 bases). Trimming left V 3 bases short and J 5 bases short, with 12 bases between. CDR1 and CDR2 from the germline V gene are LNHDA and SQIVND (reference sequence). The CDR3 is made up of 14 amino acids. The CDR3 here is CASSIGGGEDTQYF. Here the CDR3 DNA reads TGTGCCAGTAGTATTGGCGGGGGCGAAGATACGCAGTATTTT.

CDR3 in DNA: TGTGCCAGCAGTAATCGACTAGCGGGAGAGGGCGAGCAGTACTTC. Amino acids: CASSNRLAGEGEQYF. The gene calls are TRBV6-6 and TRBJ2-7, with 12 positions matching TRBD2. Germline V gene sequence: CDR1 MNHNY, CDR2 SVGAGI (reference sequence). Trimming took 5 bases from V and 6 from J; bases not matched to a gene: 8. This CDR3 spans 15 amino acids.

V usage is TRBV28 and J usage is TRBJ2-3, with 11 bases aligning to TRBD2. Germline V lookup: CDR1 MDHEN, CDR2 SYDVKM. V gave up 3 bases and J gave up 5 bases; unmatched junction bases: 4. The CDR3 length is 15 residues. CDR3 in amino acids: CASSFLGLAEDTQYF. Written as DNA, the CDR3 is TGTGCCAGCAGTTTTCTGGGACTAGCGGAAGATACGCAGTATTTT.

The chain has TRBV11-2 and TRBJ2-3; 9 positions match TRBD1. With V trimmed by 5 bases and J by 4 bases, 4 bases remained unmatched. There are 14 residues in the CDR3. Looked up from germline, CDR1 is SGHAT and CDR2 is FQNNGV. Written as DNA, the CDR3 is TGTGCCAGCAGCGTAACAGGGGGCGCAGATACGCAGTATTTT. Protein product: CASSVTGGADTQYF.

This chain links TRBV28 with TRBJ1-2; possible D gene TRBD1, 6 bases. This CDR3 has 15 amino acids. Germline assignment: CDR1 MDHEN and CDR2 SYDVKM. Between the trimmed V and J ends, which lost 6 bases and 7 bases, there was a span of 21 bases. The CDR3 loop reads CASRTPKQGLFGYTF. The CDR3 nucleotides are TGTGCCAGCAGAACGCCTAAACAGGGATTGTTTGGCTACACCTTC.

The chain couples TRBV6-5 to TRBJ1-1; D is undetermined. Germline CDR1 MNHEY, CDR2 SVGAGI. The CDR3 is 12 residues long. The V gene lost 7 bases and the J gene lost 2 bases, with 8 bases spanning the gap. In nucleotides, the CDR3 is TGTGCCAGCACCGTATTAAACACTGAAGCTTTCTTT. Its translation is CASTVLNTEAFF.

V usage is TRBV6-6 and J usage is TRBJ2-7; TRBD1 matches 10 bases. Trimming took 2 bases from V and 4 from J; bases not matched to a gene: 5. Germline CDR1 reads MNHNY; CDR2 reads SVGAGI (reference sequence). The CDR3 runs 15 residues. In DNA form, the CDR3 reads TGTGCCAGCAGTTACCCCGGACAGGGGGTTTACGAGCAGTACTTC. Its translation: CASSYPGQGVYEQYF.

V usage is TRBV18 and J usage is TRBJ1-3, with a weak D call TRBD1 (5 bases). The V and J ends lost 3 bases and 0 bases respectively, with 21 bases between them. Germline V gene lookup returns CDR1 KGHSH and CDR2 LQKENI. The CDR3 covers 19 residues. The CDR3 DNA is TGTGCCAGCTCACCGACCGGGCAGGGTCCAATTAGCTCTGGAAACACCATATATTTT. It codes for CASSPTGQGPISSGNTIYF. Full variable domain (outside the CDR3, taken from reference TRBV18 and TRBJ1-3): NAGVMQNPRHLVRRRGQEARLRCSPMKGHSHVYWYRQLPEEGLKFMVYLQKENIIDESGMPKERFSAEFPKEGPSILRIQQVVRGDSAAYFCASSPTGQGPISSGNTIYFGEGSWLTVV.

In DNA form, the CDR3 reads TGTGCCAGCTCACCCCTGGGACAGGGTTTTGATGGCTACACCTTC. Protein: CASSPLGQGFDGYTF. The V call is TRBV18, the J call TRBJ1-2, with 9 positions matching TRBD1. This CDR3 comprises 15 residues. After removal of 3 bases from V and 6 bases from J, the junction contained 8 bases not matched to a gene. CDR1 is KGHSH and CDR2 is LQKENI in the germline V gene.

This clone was seen a few times. The chain carries TRBV27 and TRBJ2-7; weak D call: TRBD1 (6 bases). Trimming left V 6 bases short and J 3 bases short, with 15 bases between. CDR1 MNHEY and CDR2 SMNVEV come from the germline V gene (reference sequence). The CDR3 sequence is 14 residues long. CDR3 amino acids: CASSRRTDRYEQYF. In DNA form, the CDR3 reads TGTGCCAGCAGCCGAAGGACAGACCGCTACGAGCAGTACTTC.